The 15 T cell receptor beta chains reported below all come from one sample, sequenced in a study of cytomegalovirus exposure and HLA in healthy donors (dated by TCRdb to the late 2010s). The library was obtained by the immunoSEQ multiplex PCR assay. For the multiplex PCR, a mixture combining 60 forward primers for TCR Vbeta segments and 13 reverse primers for TCR Jbeta segments was used. This immuneACCESS table, as held by TCRdb, lists in-frame sequences with V and J called but not all clones. Of the missing ones, under half trace to an unresolved V gene in checked studies; the others have no known cause. For this sample there are 70,000 to 100,000 clones; more than 70% appear just once. Of the sample, under 2.5% falls within the top ten clones. Source material: PBMCs. The source is a man between 18 and 29 years old in good health and CMV-seronegative.

The J gene is TRBJ2-3, the V gene TRBV4-1; the match to TRBD2 covers 10 bases. The junction had 16 bases not matched to a gene; V was cut back by 0 bases and J by 7 bases. The germline gives CDR1 MGHRA, CDR2 YSYEKL. CDR3 length: 19 amino acids. This CDR3 reads CASSQDLVRAGGLKNTQYF. In DNA form, the CDR3 reads TGCGCCAGCAGCCAAGATCTTGTCCGAGCGGGGGGGCTCAAGAATACGCAGTATTTT.

The CDR3 sequence is CASSQRGGRYTEAFF. CDR3 nucleotide sequence: TGTGCCAGCAGTCAAAGGGGGGGTCGTTACACTGAAGCTTTCTTT. The V gene is TRBV7-3, the J gene TRBJ1-1; maybe TRBD1 (6 bases). The CDR3 is 15 residues long. Germline V gene data show CDR1 as SGHTA and CDR2 as FQGTGA. Trimming removed 6 bases from V and 3 bases from J, with 17 bases in between.

The rearrangement uses TRBV5-4 and TRBJ1-2; D remains ambiguous. Germline CDR1 and CDR2: SGHNT and YYREEE (reference sequence). V was clipped by 6 bases and J by 2 bases, with 20 bases between them. CDR3 length: 16 residues. CDR3 residues: CASTVGSRNPNYGYTF. The DNA for the CDR3 is TGTGCCAGCACCGTGGGCTCAAGGAATCCCAACTATGGCTACACCTTC.

This sequence joins TRBV5-5 and TRBJ1-2; a possible D gene is TRBD1 (5 bases). The germline V gene has CDR1 SGHKS and CDR2 YYEKEE (reference sequence). The CDR3 contains 14 residues. Trimming stripped 2 bases from V and 3 bases from J, with 11 bases between. The CDR3 bases are TGTGCCAGCAGCTTATCGACAGACGACTATGGCTACACCTTC. Its translation: CASSLSTDDYGYTF.

CDR3 sequence (DNA): TGCGCCAGCAGCGCCGGGACTAGCGGGGGGACTTTCCAAGAGACCCAGTACTTC. It translates to CASSAGTSGGTFQETQYF. The chain couples TRBV5-1 to TRBJ2-5, with TRBD2 matching over 15 bases. The CDR3 runs 18 residues. V dropped 4 bases and J dropped 1; count of bases not matched to a gene: 8. Germline values: CDR1 SGHRS, CDR2 YFSETQ.

The gene calls are TRBV6-1 and TRBJ2-5; 8 positions match TRBD2. Looked up from germline, CDR1 is MNHNS and CDR2 is SASEGT. The V and J ends lost 8 bases and 2 bases, in that order; junction bases with no gene match: 7. The CDR3 runs to 14 residues. This CDR3 is CASARLAPQETQYF. The CDR3 DNA sequence: TGTGCCAGCGCCAGACTAGCGCCACAAGAGACCCAGTACTTC.

The sample holds one count of this clone. The gene calls are TRBV5-4 and TRBJ2-5, with 9 nucleotides matching TRBD2. The V gene's germline CDR1 is SGHNT and CDR2 YYREEE (reference sequence). The CDR3 spans 15 residues. J lost 5 bases, V lost 0 bases, and 5 bases had no gene match. The CDR3 region has the DNA TGTGCCAGCAGCTTGGGTAGCGGGGGATTTGAGACCCAGTACTTC. Its translation is CASSLGSGGFETQYF.

The chain carries TRBV7-3 and TRBJ2-5; 8 bases map to TRBD1. With 6 bases clipped from V and 5 bases from J, the junction kept 5 bases outside the gene matches. The CDR3 consists of 13 residues. Germline V CDR1 and CDR2: SGHTA, FQGTGA. CDR3 residues: CASSQGARETQYF. CDR3 sequence (DNA): TGTGCCAGCAGTCAGGGGGCGCGGGAGACCCAGTACTTC.

This chain connects TRBV18 to TRBJ2-5; TRBD2 matches 7 bases. Germline V CDR1 and CDR2: KGHSH, LQKENI. With 2 bases clipped from V and 5 bases from J, the junction kept 11 bases outside the gene matches. The CDR3 spans 16 residues. This CDR3 reads CASSPSQAGYGETQYF. CDR3 coding DNA: TGTGCCAGCTCACCAAGTCAAGCGGGGTATGGGGAGACCCAGTACTTC.

This sequence joins TRBV2 and TRBJ1-1; TRBD1 matches 10 bases. Losses at the gene ends were 7 bases for V and 3 bases for J; bases not matched to a gene: 5. CDR1 is SNHLY and CDR2 is FYNNEI in the germline V gene. This CDR3 has 14 residues. The CDR3 DNA reads as TGTGCCAGCAATCGGGACAGGGGCGACACTGAAGCTTTCTTT. Its translation is CASNRDRGDTEAFF.

The rearrangement links TRBV5-1 to TRBJ1-2; no clear D. This CDR3 region has 14 residues. The ends were cut back, 4 bases at V and 10 bases at J, with 20 bases in the middle. Germline V gene lookup returns CDR1 SGHRS and CDR2 YFSETQ. The CDR3 region has the DNA TGCGCCAGCAGCGCGCCGGTCCCAAGCCAGGCCTACACCTTC. Residues: CASSAPVPSQAYTF.

This rearrangement joins TRBV5-1 to TRBJ2-3, with 11 bases matching TRBD2. In germline, CDR1 is SGHRS, CDR2 YFSETQ. Trimming removed 3 bases from V and 4 bases from J; junction bases left unmatched: 16. The CDR3 has 19 amino acids. The CDR3 sequence is CASSSSTSGVDVVADTQYF. The CDR3 DNA follows: TGCGCCAGCAGCTCATCGACTAGCGGGGTGGATGTAGTCGCAGATACGCAGTATTTT.

The rearrangement uses TRBV11-2 and TRBJ1-2; 9 bases align to TRBD1. The CDR3 covers 14 residues. The ends lost 4 bases at V and 8 bases at J; junction bases unmatched: 8. CDR1 is SGHAT, CDR2 FQNNGV, per germline. DNA of the CDR3: TGTGCCAGCAGCTCATACAGGGGGCGAGGGGGCTACACCTTC. Its translation is CASSSYRGRGGYTF.

The chain uses TRBV7-9 and TRBJ1-1; the match to TRBD1 covers 8 bases. Germline V gene lookup returns CDR1 SEHNR and CDR2 FQNEAQ (reference sequence). This CDR3 has 14 amino acids. Losses at the gene ends were 5 bases for V and 3 bases for J; bases not matched to a gene: 5. The CDR3 sequence: CASSRTGWDTEAFF. In DNA, the CDR3 is TGTGCCAGCAGCCGGACAGGGTGGGACACTGAAGCTTTCTTT. The full variable domain, in which reference TRBV7-9 and TRBJ1-1 provide the parts outside the CDR3, is DTGVSQNPRHKITKRGQNVTFRCDPISEHNRLYWYRQTLGQGPEFLTYFQNEAQLEKSRLLSDRFSAERPKGSFSTLEIQRTEQGDSAMYLCASSRTGWDTEAFFGQGTRLTVV.

The chain joins TRBV5-4 to TRBJ2-5; TRBD1 aligns across 9 bases. CDR3 length equals 15 residues. J was trimmed by 4 bases and V by 2 bases; bases with no gene match: 6. CDR1 is SGHNT, CDR2 YYREEE, per germline (reference sequence). The CDR3 here is CASSFTGQGAETQYF. The CDR3 nucleotides read TGTGCCAGCAGCTTCACGGGACAGGGTGCAGAGACCCAGTACTTC.